The present T cell receptor (beta chain) was sequenced within a study of T-cell reconstitution after alpha-beta-depleted transplantation in children. This CDR3 contains 15 residues. The V end was cut by 4 bases, the J end by 2 bases, with 15 bases between. CDR1 is SGHDT, CDR2 YYEEEE, per germline. At least ten counts were recorded for this clonotype. The library targeted TCRbeta and was prepared with unique molecular identifiers. TCRdb used MiXCR to reprocess the PCR reads, holding one entry per CDR3 protein. This sample carries 150,000 to 250,000 distinct CDR3 sequences, about 14% of them seen once, and the ten largest clones take about 13%.

The rearrangement uses TRBV5-6 and TRBJ2-5; maybe TRBD1 (5 bases). The source is a human donor who donated a stem cell graft to a child with acute lymphoblastic leukemia. The sample was PBMCs from the stem cell graft donor, taken from the stem cell graft. CDR3: CASSRGAGKQETQYF. In DNA form, the CDR3 reads TGTGCCAGCAGCCGTGGGGCAGGGAAACAAGAGACCCAGTACTTC.